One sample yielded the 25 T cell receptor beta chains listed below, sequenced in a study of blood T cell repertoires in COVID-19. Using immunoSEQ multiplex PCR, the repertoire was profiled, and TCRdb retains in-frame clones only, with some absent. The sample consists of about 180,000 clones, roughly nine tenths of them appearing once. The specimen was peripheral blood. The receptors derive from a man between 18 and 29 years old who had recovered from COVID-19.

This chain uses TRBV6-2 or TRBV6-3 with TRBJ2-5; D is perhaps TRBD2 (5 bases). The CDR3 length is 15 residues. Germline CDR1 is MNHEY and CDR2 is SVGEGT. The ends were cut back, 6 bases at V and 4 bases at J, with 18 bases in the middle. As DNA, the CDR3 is TGTGCCAGCAGCACCGGCGGGCGCGTGGGAGAGACCCAGTACTTC. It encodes CASSTGGRVGETQYF.

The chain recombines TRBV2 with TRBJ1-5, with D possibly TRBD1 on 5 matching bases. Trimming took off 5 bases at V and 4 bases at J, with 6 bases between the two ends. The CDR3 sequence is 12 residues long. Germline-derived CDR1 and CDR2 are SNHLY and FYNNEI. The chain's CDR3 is CASSPGNQPQHF. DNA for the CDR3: TGTGCCAGCAGTCCAGGGAATCAGCCCCAGCATTTT.

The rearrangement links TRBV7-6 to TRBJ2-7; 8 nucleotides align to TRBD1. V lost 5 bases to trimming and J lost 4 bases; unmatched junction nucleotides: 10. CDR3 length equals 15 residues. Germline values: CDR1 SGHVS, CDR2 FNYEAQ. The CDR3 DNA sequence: TGTGCCAGCAGCCCTCCCGGGACAGGAGCGTACGAGCAGTACTTC. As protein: CASSPPGTGAYEQYF.

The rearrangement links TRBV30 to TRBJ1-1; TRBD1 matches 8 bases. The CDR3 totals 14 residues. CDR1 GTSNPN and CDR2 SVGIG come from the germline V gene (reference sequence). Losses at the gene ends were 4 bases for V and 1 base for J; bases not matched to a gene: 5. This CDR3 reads CAWTKDRANTEAFF. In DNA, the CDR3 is TGTGCCTGGACTAAGGACAGGGCGAACACTGAAGCTTTCTTT.

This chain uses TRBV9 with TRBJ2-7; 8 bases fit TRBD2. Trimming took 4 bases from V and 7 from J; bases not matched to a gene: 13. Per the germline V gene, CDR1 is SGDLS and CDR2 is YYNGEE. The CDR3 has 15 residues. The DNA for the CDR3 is TGTGCCAGCAGCTCGGGGATGAGCGGGAGCCTTGAGCAGTACTTC. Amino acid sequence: CASSSGMSGSLEQYF.

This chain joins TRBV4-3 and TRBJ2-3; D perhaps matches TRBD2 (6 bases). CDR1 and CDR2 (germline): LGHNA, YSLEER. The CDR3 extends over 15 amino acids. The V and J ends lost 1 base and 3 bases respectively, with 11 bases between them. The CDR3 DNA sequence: TGCGCCAGCAGCCAAGCACCCCGGGGGACAGATACGCAGTATTTT. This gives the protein CASSQAPRGTDTQYF.

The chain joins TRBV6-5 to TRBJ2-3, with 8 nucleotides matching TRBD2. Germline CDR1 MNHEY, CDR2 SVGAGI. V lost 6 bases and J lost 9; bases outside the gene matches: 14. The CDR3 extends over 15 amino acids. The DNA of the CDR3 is TGTGCCAGCAGCTCCGGCGGGAGGCCTCTTGGGACGCAGTATTTT. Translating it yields CASSSGGRPLGTQYF.

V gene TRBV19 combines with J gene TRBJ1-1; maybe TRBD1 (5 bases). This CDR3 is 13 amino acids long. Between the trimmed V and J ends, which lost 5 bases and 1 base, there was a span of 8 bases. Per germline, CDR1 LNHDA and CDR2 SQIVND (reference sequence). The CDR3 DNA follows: TGTGCCAGTAGTTGGGGGGGGAACACTGAAGCTTTCTTT. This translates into CASSWGGNTEAFF.

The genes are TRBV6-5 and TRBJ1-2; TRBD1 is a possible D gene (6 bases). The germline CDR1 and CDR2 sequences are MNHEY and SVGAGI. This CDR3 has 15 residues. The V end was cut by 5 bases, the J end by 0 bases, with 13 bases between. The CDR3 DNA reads TGTGCCAGCAGTCAGGGGACACCTACTAACTATGGCTACACCTTC. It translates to CASSQGTPTNYGYTF.

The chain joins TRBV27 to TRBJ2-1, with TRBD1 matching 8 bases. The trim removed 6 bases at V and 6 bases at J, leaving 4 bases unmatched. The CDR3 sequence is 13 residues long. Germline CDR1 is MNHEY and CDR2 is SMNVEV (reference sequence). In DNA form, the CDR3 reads TGTGCCAGCAGCTTTGGACAGGGCAATGAGCAGTTCTTC. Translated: CASSFGQGNEQFF.

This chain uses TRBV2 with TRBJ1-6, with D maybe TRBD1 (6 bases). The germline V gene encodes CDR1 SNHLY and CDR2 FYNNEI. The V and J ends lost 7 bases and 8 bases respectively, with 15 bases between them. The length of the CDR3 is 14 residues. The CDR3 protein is CASTPRDNHSPLHF. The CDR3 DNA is TGTGCCAGCACTCCTAGGGACAATCATTCACCCCTCCACTTT.

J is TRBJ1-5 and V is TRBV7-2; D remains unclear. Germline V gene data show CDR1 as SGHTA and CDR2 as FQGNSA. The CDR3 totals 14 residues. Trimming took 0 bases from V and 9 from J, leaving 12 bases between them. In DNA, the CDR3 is TGTGCCAGCAGCTTAGCGCCAGAGGGTAGGCCCCAGCATTTT. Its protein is CASSLAPEGRPQHF.

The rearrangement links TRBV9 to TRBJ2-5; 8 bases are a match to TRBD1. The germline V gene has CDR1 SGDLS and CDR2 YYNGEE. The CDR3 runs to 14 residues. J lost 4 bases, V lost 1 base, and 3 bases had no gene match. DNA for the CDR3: TGTGCCAGCAGCGTACGCGACAGGGGAGAGACCCAGTACTTC. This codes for CASSVRDRGETQYF.

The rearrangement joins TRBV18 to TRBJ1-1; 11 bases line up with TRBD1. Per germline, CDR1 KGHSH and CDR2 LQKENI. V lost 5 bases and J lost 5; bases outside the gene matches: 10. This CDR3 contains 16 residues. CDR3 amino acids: CASSSTGTGGITEAFF. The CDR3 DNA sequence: TGTGCCAGCTCATCCACCGGGACAGGGGGGATTACTGAAGCTTTCTTT.

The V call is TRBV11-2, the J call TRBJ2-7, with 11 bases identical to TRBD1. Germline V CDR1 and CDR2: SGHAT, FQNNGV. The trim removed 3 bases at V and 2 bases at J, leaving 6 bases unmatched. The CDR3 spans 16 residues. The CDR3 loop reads CASSFEGGQGAYEQYF. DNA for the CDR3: TGTGCCAGCAGCTTTGAAGGGGGACAGGGGGCCTACGAGCAGTACTTC.

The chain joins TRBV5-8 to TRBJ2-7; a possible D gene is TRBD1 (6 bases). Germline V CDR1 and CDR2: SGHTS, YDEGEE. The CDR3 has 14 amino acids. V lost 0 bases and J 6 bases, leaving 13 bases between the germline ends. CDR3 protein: CASSLGRGPSEQYF. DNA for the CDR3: TGTGCCAGCAGCTTGGGCAGGGGCCCCTCCGAGCAGTACTTC.

This CDR3 reads CARRTGGPRQPQHF. CDR3 nucleotide sequence: TGCGCCAGGAGAACAGGGGGCCCTCGCCAGCCCCAGCATTTT. J is TRBJ1-5 and V is TRBV10-1; TRBD1 matches 9 bases. Germline values: CDR1 WNHNN, CDR2 SYGVQD (reference sequence). Unmatched junction bases numbered 10, after V lost 9 bases and J lost 7 bases. The CDR3 runs 14 residues.

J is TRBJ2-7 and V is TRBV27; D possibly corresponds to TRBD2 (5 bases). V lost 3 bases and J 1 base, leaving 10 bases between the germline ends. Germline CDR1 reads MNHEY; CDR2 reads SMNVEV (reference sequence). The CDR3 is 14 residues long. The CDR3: CASSFGVGSYEQYF. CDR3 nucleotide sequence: TGTGCCAGCAGTTTCGGGGTAGGGTCCTACGAGCAGTACTTC.

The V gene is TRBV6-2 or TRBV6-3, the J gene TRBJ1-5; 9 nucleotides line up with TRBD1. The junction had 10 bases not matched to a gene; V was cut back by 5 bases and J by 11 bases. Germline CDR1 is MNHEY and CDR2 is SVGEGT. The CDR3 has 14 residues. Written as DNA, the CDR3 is TGTGCCAGCAGTCCAACAGGGGGCCAGAGGGCCCAGCATTTT. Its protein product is CASSPTGGQRAQHF.

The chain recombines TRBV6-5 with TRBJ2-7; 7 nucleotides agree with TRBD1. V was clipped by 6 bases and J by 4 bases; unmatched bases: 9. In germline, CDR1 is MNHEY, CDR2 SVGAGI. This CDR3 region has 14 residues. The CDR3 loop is CASRPLKTGYEQYF. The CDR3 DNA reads TGTGCCAGCAGACCGTTAAAGACAGGGTACGAGCAGTACTTC.

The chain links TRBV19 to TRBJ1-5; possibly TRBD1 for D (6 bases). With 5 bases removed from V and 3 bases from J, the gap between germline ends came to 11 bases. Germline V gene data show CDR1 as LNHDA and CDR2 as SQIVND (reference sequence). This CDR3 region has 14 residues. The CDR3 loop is CASSLGQFNQPQHF. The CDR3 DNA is TGTGCCAGTAGTCTAGGACAGTTCAATCAGCCCCAGCATTTT.

The CDR3 loop reads CASSLVQGAEAFF. CDR3 DNA: TGTGCCAGCAGTTTAGTGCAGGGGGCTGAAGCTTTCTTT. The rearrangement links TRBV28 to TRBJ1-1; TRBD1 aligns across 7 bases. The length of the CDR3 is 13 residues. Germline CDR1 reads MDHEN; CDR2 reads SYDVKM. Unmatched junction bases numbered 3, after V lost 2 bases and J lost 6 bases.

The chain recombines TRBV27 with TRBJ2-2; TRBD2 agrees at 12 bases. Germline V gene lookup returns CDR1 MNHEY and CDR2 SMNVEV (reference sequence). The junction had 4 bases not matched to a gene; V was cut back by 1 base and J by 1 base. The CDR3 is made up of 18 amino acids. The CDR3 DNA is TGTGCCAGCAGTTTATTGACTAGCGGGAGTGGGAACACCGGGGAGCTGTTTTTT. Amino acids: CASSLLTSGSGNTGELFF.

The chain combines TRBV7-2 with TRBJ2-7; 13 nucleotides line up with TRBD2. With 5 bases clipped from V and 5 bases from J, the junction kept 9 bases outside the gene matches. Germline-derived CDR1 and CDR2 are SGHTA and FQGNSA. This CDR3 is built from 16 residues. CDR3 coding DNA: TGTGCCAGCAGCGTCAGGACTAGCGGGAGATCCCACGAGCAGTACTTC. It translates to CASSVRTSGRSHEQYF.

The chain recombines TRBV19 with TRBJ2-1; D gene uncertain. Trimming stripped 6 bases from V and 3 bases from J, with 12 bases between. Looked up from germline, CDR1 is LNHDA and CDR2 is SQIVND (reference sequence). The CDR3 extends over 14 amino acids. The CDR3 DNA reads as TGTGCCAGTAGACCGCCAACAAACTACAATGAGCAGTTCTTC. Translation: CASRPPTNYNEQFF.